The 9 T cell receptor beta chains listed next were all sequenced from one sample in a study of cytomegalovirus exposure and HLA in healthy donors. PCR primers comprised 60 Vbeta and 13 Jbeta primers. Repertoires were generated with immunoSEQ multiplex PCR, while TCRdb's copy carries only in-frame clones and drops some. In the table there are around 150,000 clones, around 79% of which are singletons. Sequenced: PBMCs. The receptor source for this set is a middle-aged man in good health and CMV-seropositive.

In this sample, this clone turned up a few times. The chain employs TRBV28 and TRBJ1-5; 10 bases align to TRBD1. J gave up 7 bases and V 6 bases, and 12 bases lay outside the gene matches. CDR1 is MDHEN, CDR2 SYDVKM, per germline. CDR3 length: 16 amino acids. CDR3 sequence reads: CASSTHDRGLWQPQHF. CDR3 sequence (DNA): TGTGCCAGCAGCACACATGACAGGGGGCTTTGGCAGCCCCAGCATTTT. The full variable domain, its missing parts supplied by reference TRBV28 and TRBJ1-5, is DVKVTQSSRYLVKRTGEKVFLECVQDMDHENMFWYRQDPGLGLRLIYFSYDVKMKEKGDIPEGYSVSREKKERFSLILESASTNQTSMYLCASSTHDRGLWQPQHFGDGTRLSIL.

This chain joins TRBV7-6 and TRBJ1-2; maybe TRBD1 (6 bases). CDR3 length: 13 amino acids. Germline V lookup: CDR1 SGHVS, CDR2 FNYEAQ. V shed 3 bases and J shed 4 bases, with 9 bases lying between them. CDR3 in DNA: TGTGCCAGCAGCTTGGACAGCTCCTATGGCTACACCTTC. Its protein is CASSLDSSYGYTF. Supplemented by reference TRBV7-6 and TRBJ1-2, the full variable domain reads GAGVSQSPRYKVTKRGQDVALRCDPISGHVSLYWYRQALGQGPEFLTYFNYEAQQDKSGLPNDRFSAERPEGSISTLTIQRTEQRDSAMYRCASSLDSSYGYTFGSGTRLTVV.

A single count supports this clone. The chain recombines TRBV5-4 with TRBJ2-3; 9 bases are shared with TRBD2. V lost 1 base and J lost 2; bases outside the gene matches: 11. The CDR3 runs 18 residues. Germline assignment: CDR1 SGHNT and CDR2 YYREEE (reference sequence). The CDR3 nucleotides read TGTGCCAGCAGCTTGCCCCTTAAAGCGGGAGGACTCACAGATACGCAGTATTTT. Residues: CASSLPLKAGGLTDTQYF.

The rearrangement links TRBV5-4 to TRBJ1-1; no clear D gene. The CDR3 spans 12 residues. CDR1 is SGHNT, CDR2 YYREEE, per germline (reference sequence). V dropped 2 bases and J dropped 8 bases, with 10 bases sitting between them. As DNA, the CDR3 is TGTGCCAGCAGCTTCCCGGGTAGAGAAGCTTTCTTT. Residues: CASSFPGREAFF.

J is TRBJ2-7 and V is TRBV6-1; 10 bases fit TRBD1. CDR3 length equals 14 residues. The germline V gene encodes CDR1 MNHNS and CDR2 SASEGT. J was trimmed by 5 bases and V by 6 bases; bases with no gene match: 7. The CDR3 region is CASSWDRGYHEQYF. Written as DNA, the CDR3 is TGTGCCAGCAGCTGGGACAGGGGCTACCACGAGCAGTACTTC.

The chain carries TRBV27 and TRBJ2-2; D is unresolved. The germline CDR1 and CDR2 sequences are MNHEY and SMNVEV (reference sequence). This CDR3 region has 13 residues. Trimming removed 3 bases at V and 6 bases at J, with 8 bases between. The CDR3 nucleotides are TGTGCCAGCAGTTTCACAGTAGCCGGGGAGCTGTTTTTT. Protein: CASSFTVAGELFF.

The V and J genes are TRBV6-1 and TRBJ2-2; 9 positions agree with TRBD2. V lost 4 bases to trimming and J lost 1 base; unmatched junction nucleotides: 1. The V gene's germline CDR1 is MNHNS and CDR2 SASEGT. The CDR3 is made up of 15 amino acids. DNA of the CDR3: TGTGCCAGCAGTGTTAGCGGGAGGAACACCGGGGAGCTGTTTTTT. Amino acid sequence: CASSVSGRNTGELFF.

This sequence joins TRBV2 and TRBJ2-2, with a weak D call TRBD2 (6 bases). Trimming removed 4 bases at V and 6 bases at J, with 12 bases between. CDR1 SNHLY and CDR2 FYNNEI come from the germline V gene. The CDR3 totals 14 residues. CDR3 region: CASSGSRGSGELFF. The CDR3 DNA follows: TGTGCCAGCAGTGGTTCTCGGGGGTCCGGGGAGCTGTTTTTT.

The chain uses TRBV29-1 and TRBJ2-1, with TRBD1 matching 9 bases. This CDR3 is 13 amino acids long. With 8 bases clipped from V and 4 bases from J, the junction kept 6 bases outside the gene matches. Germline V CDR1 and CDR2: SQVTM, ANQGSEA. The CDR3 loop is CSTGQGGYNEQFF. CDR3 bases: TGCAGCACGGGACAGGGTGGTTACAATGAGCAGTTCTTC.